These 32 T cell receptor beta chains originate from one sample sequenced in a study of spatial heterogeneity in lung cancer. Study-wide results and caveats: Expanded intratumoral alpha and beta TCR counts tracked tumor mutation counts.

Their antigens remain unidentified. A single record per CDR3 protein comes from TCRdb applying MiXCR to the 5' RACE reads. Of some 97,000 distinct CDR3 sequences listed, under 4.5% are singletons. Specified time point: sample taken at primary tumor resection. Sequencing was performed on lung tumor tissue, taken at surgery. The receptor source for this set is a male donor with early-stage non-small cell lung cancer.

This clonotype occurred many times. As DNA, the CDR3 is TGTGCCAGCGGGGGGACAGGCAAAGGGAGGTCCGAAGCTTTCTTT. Its translation: CASGGTGKGRSEAFF. The chain combines TRBV28 with TRBJ1-1, with 8 bases matching TRBD1. This CDR3 spans 15 amino acids. V trimming: 8 bases; J trimming: 8 bases; junction bases outside the gene matches: 16. Germline V lookup: CDR1 MDHEN, CDR2 SYDVKM.

This clonotype was recorded many times. The chain recombines TRBV18 with TRBJ2-2; the D is unclear. The V gene lost 3 bases and the J gene lost 4 bases, with 18 bases spanning the gap. Germline CDR1 and CDR2: KGHSH and LQKENI. There are 17 residues in the CDR3. In DNA, the CDR3 is TGTGCCAGCTCACCGGTTTTTGGAGTGGGGTTCACCGGGGAGCTGTTTTTT. Amino acids: CASSPVFGVGFTGELFF.

The table lists this clonotype with many counts. The chain couples TRBV11-3 to TRBJ2-5; TRBD2 aligns across 10 bases. This CDR3 has 15 amino acids. The J segment lost 3 bases and the V segment lost 5 bases, leaving 6 bases of the junction unmatched. CDR1 is SGHNT, CDR2 YENEEA, per germline. This chain's CDR3 is CASSQRGLAEETQYF. CDR3 in DNA: TGTGCCAGCAGCCAACGCGGACTAGCGGAAGAGACCCAGTACTTC.

V is TRBV20-1 and J is TRBJ2-1; the D is unclear. This CDR3 has 15 amino acids. CDR1 DFQATT and CDR2 SNEGSKA come from the germline V gene (reference sequence). Trimming cost V 0 bases and J 6 bases, with 15 bases left between them. DNA of the CDR3: TGCAGTGCTAGAGAGCGTTTGGGTCTCCGCAATGAGCAGTTCTTC. Translated, it gives CSARERLGLRNEQFF.

There are a few counts of this clonotype. This chain links TRBV6-1 with TRBJ2-6; D is perhaps TRBD1 or TRBD2 (5 bases each). From germline, CDR1 is MNHNS and CDR2 SASEGT. The CDR3 consists of 15 residues. V gave up 4 bases and J gave up 1 base, with 8 bases separating them. CDR3 loop: CASSGGGSGANVLTF. The CDR3 nucleotides read TGTGCCAGCAGTGGTGGGGGATCTGGGGCCAACGTCCTGACTTTC.

The rearrangement links TRBV9 to TRBJ2-3; 8 nucleotides agree with TRBD2. CDR1 is SGDLS and CDR2 is YYNGEE in the germline V gene. The trim removed 4 bases at V and 2 bases at J, leaving 6 bases unmatched. This CDR3 is 15 amino acids long. Here the CDR3 DNA reads TGTGCCAGCAGCCACCTAGCGGGCCACACAGATACGCAGTATTTT. This sequence encodes CASSHLAGHTDTQYF.

With regard to this clonotype: A much larger clone sits a single nucleotide away, making a read error possible. The gene calls are TRBV10-3 and TRBJ1-1, with D uncertain. This CDR3 comprises 14 residues. Trimming cost V 5 bases and J 4 bases, with 14 bases left between them. Per the germline V gene, CDR1 is ENHRY and CDR2 is SYGVKD. This CDR3 is CAISPMTPSTEAFF. In DNA, the CDR3 is TGTGCCATCAGTCCTATGACCCCGAGCACTGAAGCTTTCTTT.

This clonotype has ten or more counts. The chain couples TRBV3-1 to TRBJ2-1; D is unclear. V lost 0 bases, J lost 4 bases, and 7 bases lay in between. Per the germline V gene, CDR1 is LGHDT and CDR2 is YNNKEL (reference sequence). The length of the CDR3 is 14 residues. CDR3 region: CASSQEGPYNEQFF. The DNA of the CDR3 is TGTGCCAGCAGCCAAGAAGGGCCGTACAATGAGCAGTTCTTC.

This clonotype was seen many times. The J gene is TRBJ2-3, the V gene TRBV20-1; 11 positions agree with TRBD2. V trimming: 5 bases; J trimming: 4 bases; junction bases outside the gene matches: 20. This CDR3 is 19 amino acids long. From germline, CDR1 is DFQATT and CDR2 SNEGSKA (reference sequence). The CDR3 protein is CSAPPRPDVSGRAPDTQYF. CDR3 coding DNA: TGCAGTGCTCCGCCGCGGCCTGATGTTAGCGGGAGGGCCCCAGATACGCAGTATTTT.

This clonotype was seen at least ten times. This chain links TRBV24-1 with TRBJ2-1, with 9 bases that match TRBD2. Germline CDR1 reads KGHDR; CDR2 reads SFDVKD. CDR3 length equals 16 residues. Trimming at V came to 1 base and at J to 6 bases, leaving 6 bases not matched to a gene. CDR3 loop: CATSDFGTSLLNEQFF. DNA of the CDR3: TGTGCCACCAGTGATTTCGGGACTAGCTTACTCAATGAGCAGTTCTTC.

The table lists this clonotype with a few counts. V is TRBV7-9 and J is TRBJ2-1; unclear D gene. From germline, CDR1 is SEHNR and CDR2 FQNEAQ (reference sequence). The length of the CDR3 is 12 residues. V lost 5 bases and J 7 bases, leaving 9 bases between the germline ends. The CDR3, as DNA: TGTGCCAGCAGCGTCGCTCTAAATGAGCAGTTCTTC. Its translation is CASSVALNEQFF.

The chain recombines TRBV7-9 with TRBJ1-1, with 8 positions matching TRBD1. CDR1 and CDR2 from the germline V gene are SEHNR and FQNEAQ (reference sequence). This CDR3 has 15 amino acids. With 4 bases clipped from V and 5 bases from J, the junction kept 9 bases outside the gene matches. CDR3 region: CASSSITGGSTEAFF. The CDR3 DNA reads as TGTGCCAGCAGCTCTATCACAGGGGGGAGTACTGAAGCTTTCTTT.

This clonotype was recorded at least ten times. The chain links TRBV20-1 to TRBJ1-5; D gene uncertain. Germline V gene lookup returns CDR1 DFQATT and CDR2 SNEGSKA (reference sequence). The CDR3 is made up of 13 amino acids. Trimming left V 6 bases short and J 0 bases short, with 9 bases between. CDR3 residues: CSAKTTSNQPQHF. In nucleotides, the CDR3 is TGCAGTGCCAAAACTACTAGCAATCAGCCCCAGCATTTT.

This clonotype was observed many times. The DNA of the CDR3 is TGTGCCAGCAGCCCCTATAGGGGTCTAAGCAATCAGCCCCAGCATTTT. Residues: CASSPYRGLSNQPQHF. This chain connects TRBV28 to TRBJ1-5; maybe TRBD1 (5 bases). The V gene lost 6 bases and the J gene lost 1 base, with 16 bases spanning the gap. This CDR3 has 16 amino acids. Germline V lookup: CDR1 MDHEN, CDR2 SYDVKM.

This clonotype was found many times. This chain joins TRBV20-1 and TRBJ2-2, with 8 nucleotides matching TRBD2. This CDR3 is built from 15 residues. CDR1 and CDR2 from the germline V gene are DFQATT and SNEGSKA (reference sequence). V shed 0 bases, J shed 4 bases, and the junction held 4 bases outside the gene matches. The CDR3 DNA reads as TGCAGTGCTAGAGAGGCGGGAGGCCCCACCGGGGAGCTGTTTTTT. Its protein is CSAREAGGPTGELFF.

This clonotype was picked up many times. This chain connects TRBV27 to TRBJ2-4; D not resolved. Germline loops: CDR1 MNHEY, CDR2 SMNVEV (reference sequence). V lost 5 bases to trimming and J lost 8 bases, with 16 bases between them. The CDR3 totals 14 residues. CDR3 DNA sequence: TGTGCCAGCAGTGCTACAAATCTTCCGTACATTCAGTACTTC. Amino acid sequence: CASSATNLPYIQYF.

V is TRBV5-1 and J is TRBJ2-7; perhaps TRBD1 as D (6 bases). This CDR3 spans 15 amino acids. The V end lost 3 bases, the J end lost 5 bases, and 18 bases lay between the germline ends. From germline, CDR1 is SGHRS and CDR2 YFSETQ. The CDR3: CASSSGQSPYDEQYF. Written as DNA, the CDR3 is TGCGCCAGCAGCTCCGGACAGAGCCCCTATGACGAGCAGTACTTC.

This clonotype was detected many times. The chain is built from TRBV30 and TRBJ2-6; D remains unclear. Trimming removed 7 bases at V and 0 bases at J, with 7 bases between. Germline-derived CDR1 and CDR2 are GTSNPN and SVGIG (reference sequence). The CDR3 length is 13 residues. The CDR3 loop is CASLLSGANVLTF. Written as DNA, the CDR3 is TGTGCCTCGTTACTCTCTGGGGCCAACGTCCTGACTTTC. Complete variable domain (other parts from reference TRBV30 and TRBJ2-6): SQTIHQWPATLVQPVGSPLSLECTVEGTSNPNLYWYRQAAGRGLQLLFYSVGIGQISSEVPQNLSASRPQDRQFILSSKKLLLSDSGFYLCASLLSGANVLTFGAGSRLTVL.

This clonotype was observed at least ten times. The V gene is TRBV10-1, the J gene TRBJ2-3; either TRBD1 or TRBD2 may fit D (5 bases each). V was pared by 7 bases and J by 3 bases, with 20 bases between. The length of the CDR3 is 16 residues. Per the germline V gene, CDR1 is WNHNN and CDR2 is SYGVQD (reference sequence). CDR3 loop: CASIHSWGLLTDTQYF. The DNA of the CDR3 is TGCGCCAGCATCCACAGCTGGGGGTTGTTGACAGATACGCAGTATTTT.

There are many counts of this clonotype. The rearrangement links TRBV6-5 to TRBJ2-1; no definite D call. This CDR3 contains 13 residues. V lost 0 bases and J lost 4, with 4 bases in between. Germline V gene data show CDR1 as MNHEY and CDR2 as SVGAGI. The CDR3 bases are TGTGCCAGCAGTTACTCGAATTACAATGAGCAGTTCTTC. This codes for CASSYSNYNEQFF.

In its sample, this clonotype was seen many times. V and J are TRBV11-2 and TRBJ2-7, with D uncertain. V gave up 3 bases and J gave up 4 bases, with 7 bases separating them. Germline V gene sequence: CDR1 SGHAT, CDR2 FQNNGV. The length of the CDR3 is 12 residues. Written as DNA, the CDR3 is TGTGCCAGCAGCTTTTCGGTATACGAGCAGTACTTC. It encodes CASSFSVYEQYF.

There are many counts of this clonotype. The genes are TRBV6-1 and TRBJ1-1; TRBD1 agrees at 9 bases. This CDR3 has 16 amino acids. Germline assignment: CDR1 MNHNS and CDR2 SASEGT. V gave up 4 bases and J gave up 1 base; unmatched junction bases: 7. CDR3 sequence reads: CASSGPPGQGNTEAFF. CDR3 nucleotides: TGTGCCAGCAGTGGGCCCCCGGGACAGGGGAACACTGAAGCTTTCTTT.

This clonotype has only a few counts. The rearrangement uses TRBV5-4 and TRBJ1-3; D not resolved. The CDR3 covers 15 residues. V was clipped by 5 bases and J by 0 bases, with 12 bases between them. Germline V CDR1 and CDR2: SGHNT, YYREEE (reference sequence). The CDR3 protein is CASSRVWYSGNTIYF. The CDR3, as DNA: TGTGCCAGCAGTCGAGTTTGGTACTCTGGAAACACCATATATTTT.

At least ten counts were recorded for this clonotype. The chain is built from TRBV15 and TRBJ1-2; no reliable D call. Germline values: CDR1 LNHNV, CDR2 YYDKDF (reference sequence). The V and J ends lost 0 bases and 4 bases respectively, with 9 bases between them. The CDR3 totals 14 residues. CDR3 nucleotide sequence: TGTGCCACCAGCAGAGAGGCCTACCTCTATGGCTACACCTTC. It codes for CATSREAYLYGYTF. Supplemented by reference TRBV15 and TRBJ1-2, the full variable domain reads DAMVIQNPRYQVTQFGKPVTLSCSQTLNHNVMYWYQQKSSQAPKLLFHYYDKDFNNEADTPDNFQSRRPNTSFCFLDIRSPGLGDTAMYLCATSREAYLYGYTFGSGTRLTVV.

Ten or more counts support this clonotype. The rearrangement joins TRBV19 to TRBJ2-1; D perhaps matches TRBD2 (6 bases). Trimming stripped 3 bases from V and 10 bases from J, with 13 bases between. The CDR3 extends over 13 amino acids. Germline V gene sequence: CDR1 LNHDA, CDR2 SQIVND (reference sequence). In DNA form, the CDR3 reads TGTGCCAGTAGTATCCTACCTAGCGCCGAGCAGTTCTTC. Translating it yields CASSILPSAEQFF.

In this sample, this clonotype turned up many times. The chain joins TRBV13 to TRBJ2-1; D not certain. Germline-derived CDR1 and CDR2 are PRHDT and FYEKMQ (reference sequence). The CDR3 has 15 residues. With 0 bases removed from V and 5 bases from J, the gap between germline ends came to 11 bases. This chain's CDR3 is CASSLGFQTDNEQFF. The CDR3 nucleotides are TGTGCCAGCAGCTTAGGGTTTCAAACGGACAATGAGCAGTTCTTC.

This chain joins TRBV13 and TRBJ2-1, with D unclear. Trimming took off 3 bases at V and 5 bases at J, with 8 bases between the two ends. There are 13 residues in the CDR3. The germline CDR1 and CDR2 sequences are PRHDT and FYEKMQ (reference sequence). Written as DNA, the CDR3 is TGTGCCAGCAGCTTTGACCCGAACAATGAGCAGTTCTTC. Translated, it gives CASSFDPNNEQFF.

The J gene is TRBJ1-3, the V gene TRBV20-1; D is uncertain. The V end was cut by 1 base, the J end by 6 bases, with 7 bases between. The CDR3 totals 12 residues. Per the germline V gene, CDR1 is DFQATT and CDR2 is SNEGSKA (reference sequence). CDR3 DNA: TGCAGTGCTAGAGGGGGAACAAACACCATATATTTT. Translating gives CSARGGTNTIYF.

This clonotype has only a few counts. V is TRBV12-3 or TRBV12-4 and J is TRBJ1-5; D not certain. V was trimmed by 6 bases and J by 2 bases, leaving 17 bases between them. This CDR3 spans 16 amino acids. CDR3 nucleotides: TGTGCCAGCAGCCTTAGACGGGGTACGGGCAATCAGCCCCAGCATTTT. This gives the protein CASSLRRGTGNQPQHF.

This clonotype was found many times. The chain employs TRBV6-5 and TRBJ2-1; D may be TRBD2 (6 bases). The V end was cut by 2 bases, the J end by 4 bases, with 12 bases between. The CDR3 runs 15 residues. Germline lookup yields CDR1 MNHEY and CDR2 SVGAGI. CDR3 protein: CASSYARRAYNEQFF. CDR3 in DNA: TGTGCCAGCAGTTACGCCCGGAGGGCGTACAATGAGCAGTTCTTC.

This clonotype was found a few times. The rearrangement uses TRBV10-2 and TRBJ2-6; D not resolved. Trimming shortened V by 6 bases and J by 0 bases, and 9 bases separated the two germline ends. Germline-derived CDR1 and CDR2 are WSHSY and SAAADI. The CDR3 runs to 15 residues. This chain's CDR3 is CASRDGVSGANVLTF. In DNA, the CDR3 is TGCGCCAGCAGGGACGGCGTCTCTGGGGCCAACGTCCTGACTTTC.

This clonotype came up many times. The chain links TRBV5-1 to TRBJ2-7; D may be TRBD1 or TRBD2 (5 bases each). The CDR3 spans 13 residues. Germline lookup yields CDR1 SGHRS and CDR2 YFSETQ. V lost 7 bases to trimming and J lost 3 bases, with 14 bases between them. CDR3 DNA sequence: TGCGCCAGCTCCCGGGACGGCTTCTACGAGCAGTACTTC. Translating it yields CASSRDGFYEQYF.